The 10 T cell receptor beta chains listed next were all sequenced from one sample in a study of T-cell reconstitution after alpha-beta-depleted transplantation in children (dated by TCRdb to 2016 to 2017). Taken with the paper, the label for treatment or condition translates to: allogeneic hematopoietic cell transplantation with graft depleted of TCRalphabeta T cells and CD19 B cells. The method was PCR. Reads for this sample came from an Illumina HiSeq 2500. TCR libraries were prepared with molecular barcoding, using unique molecular identifiers to normalize TCRbeta repertoire quantification. TCRdb handled the public reads itself, with Q25 trimming in fastp and clone calling in MiXCR, and kept productive beta chains. Entries are consolidated by CDR3 protein sequence, retaining the most common genes and DNA. The sample includes about 100,000 distinct CDR3 sequences, with 7.5% to 9% observed a single time. 16% of the sample rests with the top ten.

Sequencing used PBMCs, obtained before TCRalphabeta/CD19-depleted stem cell transplant. All receptors derive from a boy younger than 10 with acute lymphoblastic leukemia, due to receive a stem cell transplant.

The CDR3 DNA reads TGTGCCAGCTCACCACCGGACCACACAGATACGCAGTATTTT. This sequence encodes CASSPPDHTDTQYF. The chain recombines TRBV18 with TRBJ2-3; no reliable D call. Germline V gene sequence: CDR1 KGHSH, CDR2 LQKENI. V lost 0 bases and J 2 bases, leaving 6 bases between the germline ends. This CDR3 spans 14 amino acids. Filled out from reference TRBV18 and TRBJ2-3, the complete variable domain reads NAGVMQNPRHLVRRRGQEARLRCSPMKGHSHVYWYRQLPEEGLKFMVYLQKENIIDESGMPKERFSAEFPKEGPSILRIQQVVRGDSAAYFCASSPPDHTDTQYFGPGTRLTVL.

This chain connects TRBV27 to TRBJ2-3; D perhaps matches TRBD1 (5 bases). The V gene lost 2 bases and the J gene lost 1 base, with 10 bases spanning the gap. The CDR3 covers 15 residues. CDR1 is MNHEY and CDR2 is SMNVEV in the germline V gene (reference sequence). The CDR3 DNA is TGTGCCAGCAGTTTACAGGGATACGGCACAGATACGCAGTATTTT. Its translation is CASSLQGYGTDTQYF.

This clonotype was observed a few times. The rearrangement uses TRBV19 and TRBJ2-7; 7 bases are a match to TRBD2. This CDR3 region has 14 residues. Germline V gene sequence: CDR1 LNHDA, CDR2 SQIVND (reference sequence). With 6 bases clipped from V and 5 bases from J, the junction kept 10 bases outside the gene matches. Written as DNA, the CDR3 is TGTGCCAGTAGGAGGCGCGGGGGTGAAAACGAGCAGTACTTC. Residues: CASRRRGGENEQYF.

The rearrangement links TRBV5-1 to TRBJ2-2; 9 nucleotides align to TRBD2. Germline V gene lookup returns CDR1 SGHRS and CDR2 YFSETQ. This CDR3 spans 16 amino acids. V was clipped by 4 bases and J by 4 bases; unmatched bases: 8. CDR3: CASSDPASGVTGELFF. The CDR3 DNA follows: TGCGCCAGCAGCGACCCGGCTAGCGGGGTCACCGGGGAGCTGTTTTTT.

This clonotype came up a few times. The chain links TRBV28 to TRBJ2-7, with TRBD1 matching 11 bases. After removal of 5 bases from V and 4 bases from J, the junction contained 7 bases not matched to a gene. Germline values: CDR1 MDHEN, CDR2 SYDVKM. CDR3 length: 15 residues. This CDR3 is CASSTRDRGIYEQYF. CDR3 DNA sequence: TGTGCCAGCAGTACCCGGGACAGGGGGATTTACGAGCAGTACTTC.

The chain links TRBV9 to TRBJ2-3; D ambiguous. Trimming cost V 0 bases and J 6 bases, with 5 bases left between them. The CDR3 is 12 amino acids. Germline-derived CDR1 and CDR2 are SGDLS and YYNGEE. The CDR3 is CASSVVEDTQYF. The CDR3 DNA is TGTGCCAGCAGCGTAGTTGAGGATACGCAGTATTTT. The variable domain in full, with the rest retrieved from reference TRBV9 and TRBJ2-3, is DSGVTQTPKHLITATGQRVTLRCSPRSGDLSVYWYQQSLDQGLQFLIQYYNGEERAKGNILERFSAQQFPDLHSELNLSSLELGDSALYFCASSVVEDTQYFGPGTRLTVL.

There are many counts of this clonotype. The chain carries TRBV5-6 and TRBJ2-3; the D is unclear. Germline assignment: CDR1 SGHDT and CDR2 YYEEEE. The CDR3 has 14 amino acids. The V gene lost 0 bases and the J gene lost 7 bases, with 12 bases spanning the gap. CDR3 in amino acids: CASSLATAANTQYF. The CDR3 DNA follows: TGTGCCAGCAGCTTGGCGACCGCCGCGAATACGCAGTATTTT.

The sample holds many counts of this clonotype. The genes are TRBV24-1 and TRBJ2-3, with D tentatively TRBD1 or TRBD2 (5 bases each). The CDR3 spans 12 residues. Germline CDR1 is KGHDR and CDR2 is SFDVKD. The V gene lost 10 bases and the J gene lost 3 bases, with 10 bases spanning the gap. The chain's CDR3 is CATGERTDTQYF. CDR3 DNA sequence: TGTGCCACGGGGGAAAGAACAGATACGCAGTATTTT.

The V gene is TRBV7-9, the J gene TRBJ1-2; D perhaps matches TRBD1 (6 bases). CDR1 and CDR2 from the germline V gene are SEHNR and FQNEAQ (reference sequence). Trimming pared 3 bases from V and 0 bases from J, leaving 11 bases between. The CDR3 sequence is 15 residues long. CDR3 DNA sequence: TGTGCCAGCAGCTTGGGGGCAGCTTCTAACTATGGCTACACCTTC. Translation: CASSLGAASNYGYTF.

The chain links TRBV12-3 or TRBV12-4 to TRBJ1-5; D may be TRBD1 (6 bases). This CDR3 is 14 amino acids long. The V end was cut by 0 bases, the J end by 15 bases, with 18 bases between. For the CDR3, the DNA is TGTGCCAGCAGTTTAGCGTTGCGGAGTGGGGGCTGGCATTTT. Amino acid sequence: CASSLALRSGGWHF.